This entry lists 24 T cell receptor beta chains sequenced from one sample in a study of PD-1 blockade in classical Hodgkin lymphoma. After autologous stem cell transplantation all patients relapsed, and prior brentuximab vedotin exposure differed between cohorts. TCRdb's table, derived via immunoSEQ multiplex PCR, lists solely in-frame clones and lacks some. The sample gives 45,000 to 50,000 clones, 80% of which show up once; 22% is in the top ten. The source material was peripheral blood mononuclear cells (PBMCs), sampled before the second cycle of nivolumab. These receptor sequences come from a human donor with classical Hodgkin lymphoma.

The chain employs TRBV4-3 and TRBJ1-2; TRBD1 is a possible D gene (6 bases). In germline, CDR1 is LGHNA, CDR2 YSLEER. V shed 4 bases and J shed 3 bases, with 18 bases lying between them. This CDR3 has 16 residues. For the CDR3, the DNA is TGCGCCAGCAGCCGTGGACCAGGGACAACCGACTATGGCTACACCTTC. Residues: CASSRGPGTTDYGYTF.

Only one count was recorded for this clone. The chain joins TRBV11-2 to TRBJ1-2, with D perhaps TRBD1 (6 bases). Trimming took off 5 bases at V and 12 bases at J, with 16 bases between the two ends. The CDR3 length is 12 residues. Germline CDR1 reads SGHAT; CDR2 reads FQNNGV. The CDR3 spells CASSHQQGSHTF. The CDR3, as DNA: TGTGCCAGCAGCCATCAACAGGGATCCCACACCTTC.

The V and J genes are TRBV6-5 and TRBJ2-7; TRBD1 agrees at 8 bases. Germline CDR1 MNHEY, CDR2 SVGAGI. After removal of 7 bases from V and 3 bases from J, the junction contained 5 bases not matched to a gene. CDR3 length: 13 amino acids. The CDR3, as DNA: TGTGCCAGCACGGGGACAGGATACTACGAGCAGTACTTC. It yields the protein CASTGTGYYEQYF.

DNA for the CDR3: TGTGCCAGCAGCCTAGGGGGGGCTCCCACTGAAGCTTTCTTT. Translated, it gives CASSLGGAPTEAFF. This chain joins TRBV7-9 and TRBJ1-1; maybe TRBD1 (6 bases). From germline, CDR1 is SEHNR and CDR2 FQNEAQ (reference sequence). The CDR3 is made up of 14 amino acids. V was pared by 5 bases and J by 4 bases, with 14 bases between.

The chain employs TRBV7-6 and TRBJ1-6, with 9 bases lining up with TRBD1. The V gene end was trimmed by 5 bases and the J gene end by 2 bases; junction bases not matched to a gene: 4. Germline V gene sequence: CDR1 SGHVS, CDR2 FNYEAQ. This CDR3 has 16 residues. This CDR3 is CASSQGQGPYNSPLHF. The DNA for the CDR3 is TGTGCCAGCAGCCAAGGACAGGGGCCCTATAATTCACCCCTCCACTTT.

CDR3 in DNA: TGTGCCAGCCGATTTTTAGGGTCTAATGAAAAACTGTTTTTT. Residues: CASRFLGSNEKLFF. This chain uses TRBV28 with TRBJ1-4; no definite D call. Trimming removed 8 bases at V and 3 bases at J, with 13 bases between. The CDR3 contains 14 residues. Germline CDR1 MDHEN, CDR2 SYDVKM.

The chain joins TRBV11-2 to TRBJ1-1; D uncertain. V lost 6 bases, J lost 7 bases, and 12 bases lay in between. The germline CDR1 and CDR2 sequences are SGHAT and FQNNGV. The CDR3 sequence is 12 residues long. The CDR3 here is CASRPLWGEAFF. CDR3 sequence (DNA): TGTGCCAGCAGGCCTCTGTGGGGTGAAGCTTTCTTT. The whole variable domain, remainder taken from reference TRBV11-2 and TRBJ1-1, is EAGVAQSPRYKIIEKRQSVAFWCNPISGHATLYWYQQILGQGPKLLIQFQNNGVVDDSQLPKDRFSAERLKGVDSTLKIQPAKLEDSAVYLCASRPLWGEAFFGQGTRLTVV.

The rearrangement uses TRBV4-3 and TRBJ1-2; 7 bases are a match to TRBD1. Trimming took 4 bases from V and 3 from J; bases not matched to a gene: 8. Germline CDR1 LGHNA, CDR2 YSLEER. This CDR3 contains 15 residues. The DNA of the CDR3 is TGCGCCAGCAGCCCAAACAGAGGGGGCGACTATGGCTACACCTTC. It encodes CASSPNRGGDYGYTF.

The DNA for the CDR3 is TGCGCCAGCAGCCGTGACAGGACAGATACGCAGTATTTT. Protein sequence: CASSRDRTDTQYF. This rearrangement joins TRBV5-1 to TRBJ2-3, with D tentatively TRBD1 (6 bases). Trimming took off 4 bases at V and 3 bases at J, with 9 bases between the two ends. This CDR3 spans 13 amino acids. The germline V gene has CDR1 SGHRS and CDR2 YFSETQ. The full variable domain, completed using reference TRBV5-1 and TRBJ2-3, is KAGVTQTPRYLIKTRGQQVTLSCSPISGHRSVSWYQQTPGQGLQFLFEYFSETQRNKGNFPGRFSGRQFSNSRSEMNVSTLELGDSALYLCASSRDRTDTQYFGPGTRLTVL.

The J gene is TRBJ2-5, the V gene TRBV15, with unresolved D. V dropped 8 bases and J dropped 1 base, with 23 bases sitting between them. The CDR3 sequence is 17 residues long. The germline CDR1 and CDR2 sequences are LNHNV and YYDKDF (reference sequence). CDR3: CATCKIKGLVSQETQYF. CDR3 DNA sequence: TGTGCCACCTGTAAGATCAAGGGCCTAGTGTCCCAAGAGACCCAGTACTTC.

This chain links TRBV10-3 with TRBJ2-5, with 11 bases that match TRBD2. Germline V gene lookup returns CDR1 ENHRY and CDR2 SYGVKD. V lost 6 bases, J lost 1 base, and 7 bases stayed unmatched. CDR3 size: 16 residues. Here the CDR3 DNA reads TGTGCCATCAGCCATACAACTAGCGGGGGCCAAGAGACCCAGTACTTC. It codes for CAISHTTSGGQETQYF.

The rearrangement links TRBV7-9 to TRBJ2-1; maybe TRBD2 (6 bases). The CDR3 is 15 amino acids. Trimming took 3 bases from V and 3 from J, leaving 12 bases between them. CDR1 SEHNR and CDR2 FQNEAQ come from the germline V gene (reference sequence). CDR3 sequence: CASSFGAGNYNEQFF. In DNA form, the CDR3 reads TGTGCCAGCAGCTTCGGGGCGGGGAACTACAATGAGCAGTTCTTC.

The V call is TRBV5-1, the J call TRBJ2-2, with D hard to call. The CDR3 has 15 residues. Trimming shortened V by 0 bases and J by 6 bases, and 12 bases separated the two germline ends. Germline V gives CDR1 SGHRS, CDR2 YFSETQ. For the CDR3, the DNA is TGCGCCAGCAGCTTGGAAGGCCCGTTTGCCGGGGAGCTGTTTTTT. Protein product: CASSLEGPFAGELFF.

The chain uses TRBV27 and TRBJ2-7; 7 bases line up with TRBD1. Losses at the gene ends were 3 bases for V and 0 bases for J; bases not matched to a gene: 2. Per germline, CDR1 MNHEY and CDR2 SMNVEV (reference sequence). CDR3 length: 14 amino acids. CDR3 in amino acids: CASSLGQSSYEQYF. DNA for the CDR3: TGTGCCAGCAGTTTGGGACAGAGCTCCTACGAGCAGTACTTC.

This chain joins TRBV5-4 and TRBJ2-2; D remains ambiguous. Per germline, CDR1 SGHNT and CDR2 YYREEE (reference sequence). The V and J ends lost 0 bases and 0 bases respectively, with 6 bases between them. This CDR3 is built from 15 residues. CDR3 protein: CASSLGGTNTGELFF. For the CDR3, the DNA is TGTGCCAGCAGCTTGGGCGGTACGAACACCGGGGAGCTGTTTTTT.

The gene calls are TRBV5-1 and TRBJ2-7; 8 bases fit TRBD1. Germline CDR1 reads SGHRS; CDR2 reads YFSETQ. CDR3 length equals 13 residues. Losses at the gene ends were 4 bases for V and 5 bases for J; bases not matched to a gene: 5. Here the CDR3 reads CASSIDRGHEQYF. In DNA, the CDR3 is TGCGCCAGCAGCATCGACAGGGGCCACGAGCAGTACTTC.

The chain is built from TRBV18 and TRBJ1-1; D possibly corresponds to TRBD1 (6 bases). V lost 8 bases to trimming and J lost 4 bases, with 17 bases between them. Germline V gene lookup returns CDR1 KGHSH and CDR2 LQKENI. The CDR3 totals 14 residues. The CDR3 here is CASQRPGGPTEAFF. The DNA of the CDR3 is TGTGCCAGCCAACGACCGGGGGGGCCCACTGAAGCTTTCTTT. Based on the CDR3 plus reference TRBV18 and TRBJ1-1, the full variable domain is NAGVMQNPRHLVRRRGQEARLRCSPMKGHSHVYWYRQLPEEGLKFMVYLQKENIIDESGMPKERFSAEFPKEGPSILRIQQVVRGDSAAYFCASQRPGGPTEAFFGQGTRLTVV.

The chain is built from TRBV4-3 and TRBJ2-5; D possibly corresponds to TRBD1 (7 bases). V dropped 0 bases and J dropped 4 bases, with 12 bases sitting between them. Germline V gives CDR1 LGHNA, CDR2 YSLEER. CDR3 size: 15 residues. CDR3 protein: CASSQDWRGRETQYF. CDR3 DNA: TGCGCCAGCAGCCAAGATTGGAGGGGGCGAGAGACCCAGTACTTC.

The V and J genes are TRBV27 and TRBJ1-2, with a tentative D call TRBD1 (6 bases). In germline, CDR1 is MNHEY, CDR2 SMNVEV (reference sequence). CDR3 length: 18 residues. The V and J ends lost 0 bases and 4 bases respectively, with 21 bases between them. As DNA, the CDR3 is TGTGCCAGCAGTTTATCGAAAAGGGTCTCGGCGACAGGCTATGGCTACACCTTC. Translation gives CASSLSKRVSATGYGYTF.

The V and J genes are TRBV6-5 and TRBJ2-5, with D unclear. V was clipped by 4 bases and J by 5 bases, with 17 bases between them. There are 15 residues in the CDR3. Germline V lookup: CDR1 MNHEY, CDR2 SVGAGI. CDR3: CASSSHSGNLETQYF. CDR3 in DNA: TGTGCCAGCAGTTCGCACAGTGGTAATTTGGAGACCCAGTACTTC.

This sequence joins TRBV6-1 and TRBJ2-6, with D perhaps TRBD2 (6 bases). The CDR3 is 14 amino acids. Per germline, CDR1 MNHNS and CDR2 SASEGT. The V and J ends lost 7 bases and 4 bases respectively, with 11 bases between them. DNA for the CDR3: TGTGCCAGCATGGCGGGATCCGGGGCCAACGTCCTGACTTTC. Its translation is CASMAGSGANVLTF.

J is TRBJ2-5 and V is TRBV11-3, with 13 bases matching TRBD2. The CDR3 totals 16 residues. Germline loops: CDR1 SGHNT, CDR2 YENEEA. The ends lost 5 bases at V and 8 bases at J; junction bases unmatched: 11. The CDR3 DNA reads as TGTGCCAGCAGCCCGCGACTAGCGGGAGGCCCCATTACCCAGTACTTC. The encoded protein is CASSPRLAGGPITQYF. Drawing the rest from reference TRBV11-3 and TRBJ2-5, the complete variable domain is EAGVVQSPRYKIIEKKQPVAFWCNPISGHNTLYWYLQNLGQGPELLIRYENEEAVDDSQLPKDRFSAERLKGVDSTLKIQPAELGDSAVYLCASSPRLAGGPITQYFGPGTRLLVL.

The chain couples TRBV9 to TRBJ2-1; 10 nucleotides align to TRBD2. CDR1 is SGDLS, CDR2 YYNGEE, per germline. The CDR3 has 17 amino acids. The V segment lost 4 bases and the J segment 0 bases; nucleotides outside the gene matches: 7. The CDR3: CASSPQLAGRSYNEQFF. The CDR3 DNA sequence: TGTGCCAGCAGCCCACAACTAGCGGGACGCTCCTACAATGAGCAGTTCTTC. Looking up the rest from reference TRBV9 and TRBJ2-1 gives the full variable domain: DSGVTQTPKHLITATGQRVTLRCSPRSGDLSVYWYQQSLDQGLQFLIQYYNGEERAKGNILERFSAQQFPDLHSELNLSSLELGDSALYFCASSPQLAGRSYNEQFFGPGTRLTVL.

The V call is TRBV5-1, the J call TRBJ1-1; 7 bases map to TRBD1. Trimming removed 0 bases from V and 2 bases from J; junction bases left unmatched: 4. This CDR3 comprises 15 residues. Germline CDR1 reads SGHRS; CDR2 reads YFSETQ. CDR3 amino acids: CASSLAQGGNTEAFF. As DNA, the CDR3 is TGCGCCAGCAGCTTGGCCCAGGGGGGAAACACTGAAGCTTTCTTT.